These 2 T cell receptor beta chains were all obtained from the same sample, sequenced in a study of T cell clonality in common variable immunodeficiency. The assay was immunoSEQ multiplex PCR, and TCRdb's table has in-frame clones only and misses some. There are roughly 40,000 clones in the sample, none observed a single time. Sequenced sample: peripheral blood mononuclear cells. Receptors were obtained from a person aged 18-69 years in good health.

This clone was found many times. The CDR3 end lies 3 residues beyond the end of the read and is filled in from the germline J gene. V and J are TRBV19 and TRBJ1-3; the match to TRBD1 covers 7 bases. The CDR3 has 14 residues. Germline V gene sequence: CDR1 LNHDA, CDR2 SQIVND (reference sequence). Trimming removed 2 bases from V and 6 bases from J; junction bases left unmatched: 4. The chain's CDR3 is CASSIRTGENTIYF. The CDR3 bases that were read are TGTGCCAGTAGTATACGGACAGGTGAAAACACC.

This clone occurred many times. The read finishes 3 residues shy of the CDR3 end, and the germline J gene is used to complete it. The chain joins TRBV7-2 to TRBJ2-3, with 11 bases lining up with TRBD2. J gave up 8 bases and V 3 bases, and 7 bases lay outside the gene matches. Germline V gene sequence: CDR1 SGHTA, CDR2 FQGNSA. The CDR3 consists of 15 residues. The CDR3 region is CASSLGSGGAGTQYF. CDR3 DNA (partial): TGTGCCAGCAGCTTGGGTAGCGGGGGGGCCGGTACG.